Listed below are T cell receptor beta chains from one sample, sequenced in a study of cytomegalovirus exposure and HLA in healthy donors. Repertoires were generated with immunoSEQ multiplex PCR, while TCRdb's copy carries only in-frame clones and drops some. The sample consists of roughly 180,000 clones, 65% to 85% of them appearing once. Sequencing used PBMCs. These receptors all stem from a woman in her 50s in good health and CMV-seropositive. The CDR3 runs from the conserved cysteine through the conserved F or W. The D gene is left open where the match is weak. Clone sizes are given selectively: once, few, many, or a class where the clone is expanded.

TRBD2	TRBJ2-7	NA	TRBV19	TGTGCCAGTAGTGACCCTAGCGGGGGGTTCTCCTACGAGCAGTACTTC	CASSDPSGGFSYEQYF
NA	TRBJ1-4	NA	TRBV9	TGTGCCAGCAGCGTAGAAAGGTCGGGAAGGCGGCTGTTTTTT	CASSVERSGRRLFF
TRBD1	TRBJ1-4	NA	TRBV6-1	TGTGCCAGCAGACCTCCGGGACAGGCTAATGAAAAACTGTTTTTT	CASRPPGQANEKLFF
NA	TRBJ2-7	NA	TRBV6-5	TGTGCCAGCAGTTCCGACACCCCACAGAGCGAGCAGTACTTC	CASSSDTPQSEQYF
TRBD2	TRBJ2-7	NA	TRBV7-2	TGTGCCAGCAGCTCACGACCGGGACTAGGCTCCTACGAGCAGTACTTC	CASSSRPGLGSYEQYF
NA	TRBJ1-3	NA	TRBV6-1	TGTGCCAGCAGAGCGGCTTCTTCTGGAAACACCATATATTTT	CASRAASSGNTIYF
TRBD1	TRBJ2-2	medium-sized	TRBV6-6	TGTGCCAGCAGTTACCGGACAGGGGACACCGGGGAGCTGTTTTTT	CASSYRTGDTGELFF
NA	TRBJ1-6	NA	TRBV7-6	TGTGCCAGCAGCTCAGGGGCGGTTAATTCACCCCTCCACTTT	CASSSGAVNSPLHF
NA	TRBJ2-7	once	TRBV7-5	TGTGTCAGAAGCTTAGTTGGCGGAAGCTCCTACGAGCAGTACTTC	CVRSLVGGSSYEQYF
TRBD2	TRBJ2-7	NA	TRBV29-1	TGCAGCGTCTTAAAGCGGGGAAGTTATTTATTGGGCGAGCAGTACTTC	CSVLKRGSYLLGEQYF
TRBD2	TRBJ2-6	once	TRBV7-3	TGTGCCAGCAGCTTCATTGCGGGAGCCGGGGCCAACGTCCTGACTTTC	CASSFIAGAGANVLTF
NA	TRBJ2-3	once	TRBV19	TGTGCCAGTAGTATACTCGGCGACTGGAGCACAGATACGCAGTATTTT	CASSILGDWSTDTQYF
NA	TRBJ2-2	NA	TRBV7-3	TGTGCCAGCAGCCCACGTGGAGGTGGGGAGCTGTTTTTT	CASSPRGGGELFF
NA	TRBJ1-2	NA	TRBV9	TGTGCCAGCAGCGTAGCGGGTCAGGGGATCTATGGCTACACCTTC	CASSVAGQGIYGYTF
NA	TRBJ2-1	NA	TRBV7-3	TGTGCCAGCAGCTTTCACAGGGAGGGCAATGAGCAGTTCTTC	CASSFHREGNEQFF
TRBD2	TRBJ2-3	NA	TRBV15	TGTGCCACCAGCAGAGACCGTAGCGGGGGAGATACGCAGTATTTT	CATSRDRSGGDTQYF
NA	TRBJ1-1	NA	TRBV29-1	TGCAGCGTCGAAACAGGGAGGGGAACTGAAGCTTTCTTT	CSVETGRGTEAFF
NA	TRBJ1-1	NA	TRBV6-5	TGTGCCACCAAGGGGTACACTGAAGCTTTCTTT	CATKGYTEAFF
NA	TRBJ1-2	NA	TRBV5-6	TGTGCCAGCAGCTTGGAAGCGGGTCGGGTGAATGGCTACACCTTC	CASSLEAGRVNGYTF
TRBD1	TRBJ1-3	once	TRBV5-1	TGCGCCAGCAGAATAACAGGGGGCTCTGGAAACACCATATATTTT	CASRITGGSGNTIYF
TRBD1	TRBJ1-4	NA	TRBV7-2	TGTGCCAGCAGTCTAGCAGGGGGCGTCGGTGAAAAACTGTTTTTT	CASSLAGGVGEKLFF
NA	TRBJ2-7	NA	TRBV27	TGTGCCAGCAGTTTAAACGGGTTGCAGCTGCAGTACTTC	CASSLNGLQLQYF
NA	TRBJ1-1	NA	TRBV7-7	TGTGCTAGCAGCTTAAGTAGTCGGACTGAAGCTTTCTTT	CASSLSSRTEAFF
NA	TRBJ2-7	NA	TRBV7-9	TGTGCCAGCAGCCTAGACCAGGGGGAGCAGTACTTC	CASSLDQGEQYF
NA	TRBJ1-1	NA	TRBV5-4	TGTGCCAGCAGCTCGGCTCGTGGAGACAGGTTAGGAAGAGGGGCTTTCTTT	CASSSARGDRLGRGAFF
NA	TRBJ2-7	NA	TRBV5-1	TGCGCCAGCAGCTTGAATATGGAAGGGAGCGAGCAGTACTTC	CASSLNMEGSEQYF
TRBD1	TRBJ2-5	NA	TRBV19	TGTGCCACCGGGACAGCTACCCAAGAGACCCAGTACTTC	CATGTATQETQYF
TRBD1	TRBJ2-7	NA	TRBV5-4	TGTGCCAGCAGCTTGGGGGCAGGGGGCCAATACGAGCAGTACTTC	CASSLGAGGQYEQYF
TRBD2	TRBJ2-3	few	TRBV7-2	TGTGCCAGCAGCTCCCGCCGTCTAGCGGGAGGGATGGGAGATACGCAGTATTTT	CASSSRRLAGGMGDTQYF
NA	TRBJ2-5	NA	TRBV7-2	TGTGCCAGCAGCAAAACGCGGGATGAAGAGACCCAGTACTTC	CASSKTRDEETQYF
TRBD1	TRBJ2-7	NA	TRBV7-9	TGTTCCAGCAGCTTAGGACCGACAGGGGCCTCCTACGAGCAGTACTTC	CSSSLGPTGASYEQYF
TRBD1	TRBJ1-4	NA	TRBV6-6	TGTGCCAGCAGTTCCCTAGGGGACAGCCTAGATGAAAAACTGTTTTTT	CASSSLGDSLDEKLFF
TRBD1	TRBJ1-3	NA	TRBV11-2	TGTGCCAGCAGCTTACGGAGTCCGGGACAGGGGTCTGGAAACACCATATATTTT	CASSLRSPGQGSGNTIYF
NA	TRBJ2-7	NA	TRBV28	TGTGCCAGCAGCGAACGGTACGAGCAGTACTTC	CASSERYEQYF
NA	TRBJ2-3	NA	TRBV14	TGTGCCAGCAGCGCCGGGGTGGACCCAGATACGCAGTATTTT	CASSAGVDPDTQYF
TRBD2	TRBJ2-7	NA	TRBV7-9	TGTGCCACTTACCCGGGGGGGAGTGGCGAGCAGTACTTC	CATYPGGSGEQYF
TRBD1	TRBJ1-1	NA	TRBV18	TGTGCCAGCTCACCACCGTCCCAGGGGGCGAACACTGAAGCTTTCTTT	CASSPPSQGANTEAFF
NA	TRBJ1-5	NA	TRBV19	TGTGCCAGTAGCCCCTGGGGGGGGTACCAGCCCCAGCATTTT	CASSPWGGYQPQHF
TRBD1	TRBJ2-3	NA	TRBV7-3	TGTGCCAGCAGCTCAGGGGGCAGAACAGATACGCAGTATTTT	CASSSGGRTDTQYF
NA	TRBJ2-7	NA	TRBV28	TGTGCCAGCAGACTATGGGGGACAAGGTCCTACGAGCAGTACTTC	CASRLWGTRSYEQYF
NA	TRBJ2-7	NA	TRBV7-8	TGTGCCAGCAGCTATAGCTCTATCGGGAACTCCTACGAGCAGTACTTC	CASSYSSIGNSYEQYF
TRBD1	TRBJ2-1	NA	TRBV5-1	TGCGCCAGCAGCTTCCGGGACAGCTACAATGAGCAGTTCTTC	CASSFRDSYNEQFF
NA	TRBJ1-1	NA	TRBV2	TGTGCCAGCAGTGAGGAGCGAAACACTGAAGCTTTCTTT	CASSEERNTEAFF
NA	TRBJ2-3	few	TRBV4-3	TGCGCCAGCAGCCAAGGACCGGGGATCGGCACAGATACGCAGTATTTT	CASSQGPGIGTDTQYF
NA	TRBJ2-5	NA	TRBV20-1	TGCAGTGCTTCGGCGGAGGAGACCCAGTACTTC	CSASAEETQYF
NA	TRBJ1-1	NA	TRBV7-8	TGTGCCAGCAGCTTATCTCCTGAAGCTTTCTTT	CASSLSPEAFF
TRBD2	TRBJ2-3	NA	TRBV9	TGTGCCAGCAGCGTATCGACTAGCAGAGATACGCAGTATTTT	CASSVSTSRDTQYF
NA	TRBJ1-5	NA	TRBV18	TGTGCCAGCTCACCGGGGCAGGGAAGCTGGCCCCAGCATTTT	CASSPGQGSWPQHF
NA	TRBJ1-1	NA	TRBV2	TGTGCCAGCAGTAAAGGACAGCCTGAAGCTTTCTTT	CASSKGQPEAFF
TRBD2	TRBJ2-7	NA	TRBV9	TGTGCCAGCAGCGTAGAAGGGGCTAGCGGCTACGAGCAGTACTTC	CASSVEGASGYEQYF
NA	TRBJ1-2	NA	TRBV7-2	TGTGCCAGCACCTCGTCCTCAGGGATCGGAGGCTACACCTTC	CASTSSSGIGGYTF
NA	TRBJ2-5	few	TRBV5-6	TGTGCCAGCAGCTTGTCCCGGGGGAAGCATGGCCAGTACTTC	CASSLSRGKHGQYF
NA	TRBJ2-1	NA	TRBV27	TGTGCCAGCAGTTTGTCCGCGAGCTCCTACAATGAGCAGTTCTTC	CASSLSASSYNEQFF
TRBD1	TRBJ2-7	NA	TRBV5-3	TGTGCCAGAAGCTGCGGGACAGGGGCGTACTACGAGCAGTACTTC	CARSCGTGAYYEQYF
TRBD1	TRBJ2-2	few	TRBV19	TGTGCCAGTAGTCCCGGGACAGGGAACACCGGGGAGCTGTTTTTT	CASSPGTGNTGELFF
TRBD2	TRBJ2-3	NA	TRBV7-3	TGTGCCAGCAGCCGAGCGGGGGGGCAATCAGATACGCAGTATTTT	CASSRAGGQSDTQYF
NA	TRBJ1-2	NA	TRBV19	TGTGCCAGTAGTGTACAGGGTCTCTATGGCTACACCTTC	CASSVQGLYGYTF
TRBD1	TRBJ1-2	NA	TRBV5-4	TGTGCCAGCAGCCGAGGGGGACAGGGTACTTATTACTATGGCTACACCTTC	CASSRGGQGTYYYGYTF
NA	TRBJ1-1	NA	TRBV7-3	TGTGCCAGCAGCTTGGCAACCCCGAACACTGAAGCTTTCTTT	CASSLATPNTEAFF
TRBD2	TRBJ2-3	NA	TRBV7-9	TGTGCCAGCAGCCCCTTGGGACTAGTCACCGCAGATACGCAGTATTTT	CASSPLGLVTADTQYF